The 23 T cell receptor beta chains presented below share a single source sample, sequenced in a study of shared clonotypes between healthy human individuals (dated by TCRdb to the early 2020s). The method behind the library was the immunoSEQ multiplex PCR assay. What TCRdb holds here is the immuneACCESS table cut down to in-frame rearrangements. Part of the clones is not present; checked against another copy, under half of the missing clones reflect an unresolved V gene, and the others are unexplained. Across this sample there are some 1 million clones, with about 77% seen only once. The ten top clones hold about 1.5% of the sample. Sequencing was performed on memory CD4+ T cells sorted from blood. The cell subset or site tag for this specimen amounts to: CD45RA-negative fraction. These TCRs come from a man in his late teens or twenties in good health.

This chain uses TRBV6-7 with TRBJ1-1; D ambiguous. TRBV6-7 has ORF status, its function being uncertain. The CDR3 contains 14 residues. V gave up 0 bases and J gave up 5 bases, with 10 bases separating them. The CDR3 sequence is CASSYSWWRTEAFF. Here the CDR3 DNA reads TGTGCCAGCAGTTACTCGTGGTGGCGGACTGAAGCTTTCTTT.

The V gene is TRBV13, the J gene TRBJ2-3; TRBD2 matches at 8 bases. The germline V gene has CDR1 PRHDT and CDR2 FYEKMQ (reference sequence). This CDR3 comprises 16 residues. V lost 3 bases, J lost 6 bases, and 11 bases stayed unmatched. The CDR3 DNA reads TGTGCCAGCAGCTTTCGAGCGGGGGTGATGGGGGATACGCAGTATTTT. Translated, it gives CASSFRAGVMGDTQYF.

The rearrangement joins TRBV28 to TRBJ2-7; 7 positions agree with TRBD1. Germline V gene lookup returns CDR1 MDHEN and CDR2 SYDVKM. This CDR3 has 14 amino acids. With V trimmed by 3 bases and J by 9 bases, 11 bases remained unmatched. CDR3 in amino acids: CASSLGQGVFGQYF. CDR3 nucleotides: TGTGCCAGCAGTTTGGGTCAGGGGGTTTTTGGGCAGTACTTC.

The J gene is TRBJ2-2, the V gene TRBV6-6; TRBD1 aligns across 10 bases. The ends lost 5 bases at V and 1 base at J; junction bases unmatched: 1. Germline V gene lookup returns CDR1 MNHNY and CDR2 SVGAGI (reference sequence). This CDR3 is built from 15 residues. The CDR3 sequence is CASSRTGGNTGELFF. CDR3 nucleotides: TGTGCCAGCAGTCGGACAGGGGGGAACACCGGGGAGCTGTTTTTT.

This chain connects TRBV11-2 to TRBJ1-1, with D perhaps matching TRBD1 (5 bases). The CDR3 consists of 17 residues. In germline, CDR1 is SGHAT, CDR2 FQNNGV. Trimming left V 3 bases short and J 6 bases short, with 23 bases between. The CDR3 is CASSFSPSLQGRSEAFF. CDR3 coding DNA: TGTGCCAGCAGCTTTTCCCCAAGCCTTCAGGGAAGGTCTGAAGCTTTCTTT. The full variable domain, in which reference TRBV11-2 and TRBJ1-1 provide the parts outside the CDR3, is EAGVAQSPRYKIIEKRQSVAFWCNPISGHATLYWYQQILGQGPKLLIQFQNNGVVDDSQLPKDRFSAERLKGVDSTLKIQPAKLEDSAVYLCASSFSPSLQGRSEAFFGQGTRLTVV.

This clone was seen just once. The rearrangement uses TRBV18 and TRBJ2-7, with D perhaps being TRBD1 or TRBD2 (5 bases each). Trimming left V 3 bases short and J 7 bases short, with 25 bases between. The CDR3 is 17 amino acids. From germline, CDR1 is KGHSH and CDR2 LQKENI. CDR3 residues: CASSPLSGTAGRSEQYF. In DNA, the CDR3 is TGTGCCAGCTCACCTCTATCCGGGACGGCCGGTCGTTCGGAGCAGTACTTC.

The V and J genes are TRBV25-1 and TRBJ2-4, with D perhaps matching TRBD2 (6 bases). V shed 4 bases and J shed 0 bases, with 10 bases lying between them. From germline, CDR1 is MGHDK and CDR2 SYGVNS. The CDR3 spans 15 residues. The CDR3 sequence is CASSGRDLAKNIQYF. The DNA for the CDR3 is TGTGCCAGCAGTGGGAGGGATTTAGCCAAAAACATTCAGTACTTC.

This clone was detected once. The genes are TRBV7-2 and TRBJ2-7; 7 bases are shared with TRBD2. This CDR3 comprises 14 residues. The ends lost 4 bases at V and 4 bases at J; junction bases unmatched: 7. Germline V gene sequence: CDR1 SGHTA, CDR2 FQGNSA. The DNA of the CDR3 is TGTGCCAGCAGCTCGGGCGGGAGAAGGTACGAGCAGTACTTC. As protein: CASSSGGRRYEQYF.

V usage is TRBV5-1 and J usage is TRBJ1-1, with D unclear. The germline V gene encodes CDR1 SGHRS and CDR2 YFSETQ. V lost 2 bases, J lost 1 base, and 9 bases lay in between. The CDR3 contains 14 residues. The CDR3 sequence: CASSFITENTEAFF. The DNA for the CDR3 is TGCGCCAGCAGCTTTATAACAGAGAACACTGAAGCTTTCTTT.

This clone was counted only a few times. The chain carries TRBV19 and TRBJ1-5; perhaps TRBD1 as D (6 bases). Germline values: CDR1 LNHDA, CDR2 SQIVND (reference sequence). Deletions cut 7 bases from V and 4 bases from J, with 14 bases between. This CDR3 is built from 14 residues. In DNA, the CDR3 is TGTGCCAGTAATGCGCAGGGGAGGAATCAGCCCCAGCATTTT. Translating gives CASNAQGRNQPQHF.

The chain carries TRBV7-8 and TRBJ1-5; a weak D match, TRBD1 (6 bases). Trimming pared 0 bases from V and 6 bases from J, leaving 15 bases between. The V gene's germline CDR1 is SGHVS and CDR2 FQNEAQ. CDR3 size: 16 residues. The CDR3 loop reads CASSLASQGWIQPQHF. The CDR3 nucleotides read TGTGCCAGCAGCTTAGCCTCCCAGGGGTGGATTCAGCCCCAGCATTTT.

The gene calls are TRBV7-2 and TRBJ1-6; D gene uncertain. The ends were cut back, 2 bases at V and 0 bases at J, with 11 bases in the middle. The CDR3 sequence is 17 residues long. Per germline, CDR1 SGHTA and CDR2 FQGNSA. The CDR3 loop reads CASSLNRESSYNSPLHF. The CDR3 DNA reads TGTGCCAGCAGCTTAAATAGGGAGAGCTCCTATAATTCACCCCTCCACTTT.

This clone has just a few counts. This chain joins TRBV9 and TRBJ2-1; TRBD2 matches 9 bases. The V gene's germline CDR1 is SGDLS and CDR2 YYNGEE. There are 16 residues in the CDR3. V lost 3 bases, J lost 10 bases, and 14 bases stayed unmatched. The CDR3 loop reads CASSAGMSGRTGEQFF. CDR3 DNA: TGTGCCAGCAGCGCGGGGATGAGCGGGAGGACGGGGGAGCAGTTCTTC.

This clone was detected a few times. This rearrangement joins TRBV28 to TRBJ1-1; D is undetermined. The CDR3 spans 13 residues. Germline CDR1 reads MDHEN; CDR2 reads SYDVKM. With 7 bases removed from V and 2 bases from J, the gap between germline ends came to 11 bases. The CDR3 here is CASISSYNTEAFF. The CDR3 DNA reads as TGTGCCAGCATATCCAGTTACAACACTGAAGCTTTCTTT.

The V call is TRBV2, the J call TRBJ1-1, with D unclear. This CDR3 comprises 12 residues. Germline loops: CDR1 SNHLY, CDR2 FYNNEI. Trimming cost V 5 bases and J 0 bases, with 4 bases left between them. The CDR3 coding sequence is TGTGCCAGCAGTTACATGAACACTGAAGCTTTCTTT. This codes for CASSYMNTEAFF.

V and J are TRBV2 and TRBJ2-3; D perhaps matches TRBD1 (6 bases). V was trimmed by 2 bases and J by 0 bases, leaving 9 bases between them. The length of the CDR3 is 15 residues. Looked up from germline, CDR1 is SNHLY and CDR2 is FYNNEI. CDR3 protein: CASSEWQGSTDTQYF. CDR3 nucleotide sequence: TGTGCCAGCAGTGAATGGCAGGGGAGCACAGATACGCAGTATTTT. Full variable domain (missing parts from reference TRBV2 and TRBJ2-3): EPEVTQTPSHQVTQMGQEVILRCVPISNHLYFYWYRQILGQKVEFLVSFYNNEISEKSEIFDDQFSVERPDGSNFTLKIRSTKLEDSAMYFCASSEWQGSTDTQYFGPGTRLTVL.

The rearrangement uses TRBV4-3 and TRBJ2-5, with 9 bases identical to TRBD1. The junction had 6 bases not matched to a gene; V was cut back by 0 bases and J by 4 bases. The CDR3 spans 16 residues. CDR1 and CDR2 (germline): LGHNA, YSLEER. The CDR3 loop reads CASSQDWGQGRETQYF. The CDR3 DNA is TGCGCCAGCAGCCAAGACTGGGGACAGGGTCGAGAGACCCAGTACTTC.

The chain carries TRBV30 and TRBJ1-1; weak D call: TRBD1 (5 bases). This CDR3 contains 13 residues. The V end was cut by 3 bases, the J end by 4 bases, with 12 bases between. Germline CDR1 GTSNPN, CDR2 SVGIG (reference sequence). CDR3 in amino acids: CAWRVRVGTEAFF. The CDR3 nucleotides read TGTGCCTGGAGGGTCAGGGTTGGCACTGAAGCTTTCTTT.

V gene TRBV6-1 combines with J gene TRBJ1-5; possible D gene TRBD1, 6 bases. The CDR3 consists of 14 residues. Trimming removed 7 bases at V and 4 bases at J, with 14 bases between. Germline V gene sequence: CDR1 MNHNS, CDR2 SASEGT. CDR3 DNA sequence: TGTGCCAGCAAGGGGGAAAGCGGAAATCAGCCCCAGCATTTT. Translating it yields CASKGESGNQPQHF.

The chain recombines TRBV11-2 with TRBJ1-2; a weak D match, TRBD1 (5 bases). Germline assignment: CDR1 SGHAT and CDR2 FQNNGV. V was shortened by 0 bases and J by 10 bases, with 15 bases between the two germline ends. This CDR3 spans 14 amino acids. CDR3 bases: TGTGCCAGCAGCTTAGATCGGGGGACGAGTGACTACACCTTC. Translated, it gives CASSLDRGTSDYTF.

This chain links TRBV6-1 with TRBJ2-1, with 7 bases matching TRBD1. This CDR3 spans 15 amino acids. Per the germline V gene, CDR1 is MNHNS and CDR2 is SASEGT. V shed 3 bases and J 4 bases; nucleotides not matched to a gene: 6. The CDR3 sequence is CASSESTGRYNEQFF. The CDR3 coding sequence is TGTGCCAGCAGTGAGTCGACAGGGCGTTACAATGAGCAGTTCTTC.

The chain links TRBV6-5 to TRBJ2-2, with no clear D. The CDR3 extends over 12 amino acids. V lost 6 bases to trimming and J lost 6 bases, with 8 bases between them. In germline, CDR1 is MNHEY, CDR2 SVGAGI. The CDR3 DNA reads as TGTGCCAGCAGCATAAGGCCCGGGGAGCTGTTTTTT. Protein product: CASSIRPGELFF.

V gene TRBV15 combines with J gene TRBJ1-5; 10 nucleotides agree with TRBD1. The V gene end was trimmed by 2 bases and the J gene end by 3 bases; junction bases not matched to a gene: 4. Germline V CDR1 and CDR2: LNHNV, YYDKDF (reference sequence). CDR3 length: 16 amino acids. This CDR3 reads CATSRRTGGYNQPQHF. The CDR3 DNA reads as TGTGCCACCAGCAGAAGGACAGGGGGTTACAATCAGCCCCAGCATTTT.